This T cell receptor beta chain comes out of a study of shared T cell receptors in the human thymus listed by TCRdb under 2021. Background on the whole study: The study examined how self-reactive, shared T-cell receptor alpha chains are generated in the human thymus.

For this clone: There is no known antigen for this receptor. The record has no base qualities; no much larger clone is one base away.

Receptors were amplified or captured by the immunoSEQ multiplex PCR assay. TCRdb stores this immuneACCESS table with in-frame sequences only. Part of the clones is absent; in the studies checked, under half of the shortfall reflects unresolved V genes, and no reason is known for the rest. The table for this sample lists hundreds of thousands of clones; approximately 83% of them were counted only once. The ten top clones hold roughly 0.01% of the sample. Sequences SQVTM (CDR1) and ANQGSEA (CDR2) are obtained from the germline V gene. From the cysteine up to the phenylalanine, the CDR3 has a length of 15 residues. Left in the record is the CDR3 DNA by itself, 45 bases read in frame from the first base. A distance of 20 bases separates the germline ends of V and J, which lose 7 bases and 4 bases respectively. The sample was also reused in another study, on human thymus T cells. According to the second study: The donors were immunologically healthy infants in Finland who had open corrective cardiac surgery for congenital heart defects. The thymus tissue came from surgical resects taken out during corrective cardiac surgery. Biased V and J gene segment usage appeared to be present in both thymic and peripheral blood repertoires. Highly overlapping thymic TCR repertoires among unrelated individuals were reported in the related research. The study described the TCR alpha and beta repertoires in about eight infant thymus samples and a few matching peripheral blood samples. The cohort included six male and two female infants, with donor ages spanning 7 to 244 days. Thymocytes were released mechanically from tissue and stored at -70 °C as pellets of 10-30 million cells. A QIAsymphony instrument was used to extract genomic DNA from the frozen cell pellets. The immunoSEQ multiplex PCR assay was used to amplify the TCRB and TCRAD loci from a standardized amount of quality-controlled genomic DNA. The amplicons covered the V(D)J region and were long enough to include the CDR3 and to identify the V and J genes. The commercial immunoSEQ service was used to sequence amplicons on an Illumina platform. Corrections for primer bias and sequencing errors followed previously described methods, while TCRAD and TCRB definitions were based on the IMGT database. immunoSEQ Analyzer 3.0 and VDJTools were used for repertoire analysis, which covered basic statistics, V/J segment usage, diversity estimates, rarefaction and pairwise overlap. Diversity was estimated with Chao1, ChaoE, Efron-Thisted, Shannon and inverse Simpson indices, and also on datasets down-sampled to the smallest sample. For repertoire overlap, CDR3 nucleotide sequence, V gene and J gene had to match strictly, and clustering was done by Jaccard-based multidimensional scaling. On average, thymus samples gave 800,000 or so unique TCRB clonotypes, whereas blood samples gave roughly 80,000.

The chain employs TRBV29-1 and TRBJ2-1; the D segment cannot be called with confidence. Sequenced sample: thymocytes. This TCR was recovered from a girl younger than two with a congenital heart defect. Donor details come from another sample of the same person, matched by shared clones. Read as DNA, the sequence is TGCAGCGCGTCCCCTTCAATCAGAATTTACAATGAGCAGTTCTTC. This gives the protein CSASPSIRIYNEQFF.